These 21 T cell receptor beta chains share one sample of origin, sequenced in a study of shared clonotypes between healthy human individuals. Assay used: immunoSEQ multiplex PCR; TCRdb lists only in-frame clones, some missing. The table records around 500,000 clones, about 80% of them present only once. Sequenced material: PBMCs. The receptors stem from a woman in her forties in good health. Some clones in this sample may be carry-over from other donors' samples.

The chain employs TRBV5-6 and TRBJ1-2, with D perhaps matching TRBD1 (5 bases). CDR1 and CDR2 from the germline V gene are SGHDT and YYEEEE. Trimming removed 4 bases from V and 5 bases from J, with 9 bases in between. This CDR3 has 12 amino acids. DNA of the CDR3: TGTGCCAGCAGCCAGGGACCGTATGGCTACACCTTC. As protein: CASSQGPYGYTF.

This chain joins TRBV6-1 and TRBJ2-3; no firm D call. CDR3 length equals 11 residues. V lost 3 bases to trimming and J lost 6 bases, with 4 bases between them. CDR1 and CDR2 from the germline V gene are MNHNS and SASEGT. CDR3 protein: CASSEVDTQYF. The CDR3 DNA reads TGTGCCAGCAGTGAGGTGGATACGCAGTATTTT.

The chain recombines TRBV5-4 with TRBJ2-2, with TRBD1 as a possible D gene (6 bases). The V end was cut by 1 base, the J end by 5 bases, with 12 bases between. Germline CDR1 SGHNT, CDR2 YYREEE (reference sequence). This CDR3 region has 15 residues. The chain's CDR3 is CASSLSGDGTGELFF. The CDR3 region has the DNA TGTGCCAGCAGCTTGTCAGGGGACGGAACCGGGGAGCTGTTTTTT. Full variable domain (rest looked up from reference TRBV5-4 and TRBJ2-2): ETGVTQSPTHLIKTRGQQVTLRCSSQSGHNTVSWYQQALGQGPQFIFQYYREEENGRGNFPPRFSGLQFPNYSSELNVNALELDDSALYLCASSLSGDGTGELFFGEGSRLTVL.

In DNA, the CDR3 is TGTGCCAGCACCCCCGGGACAGTAAACTATGGCTACACCTTC. This translates into CASTPGTVNYGYTF. The V gene is TRBV11-1, the J gene TRBJ1-2; 7 nucleotides agree with TRBD1. In germline, CDR1 is SGHAT, CDR2 FQDESV (reference sequence). With V trimmed by 7 bases and J by 2 bases, 7 bases remained unmatched. The CDR3 spans 14 residues.

This chain links TRBV5-8 with TRBJ2-7; 8 bases align to TRBD1. Losses at the gene ends were 2 bases for V and 5 bases for J; bases not matched to a gene: 3. Germline V lookup: CDR1 SGHTS, CDR2 YDEGEE. This CDR3 comprises 13 residues. The CDR3 protein is CASSFGQGDEQYF. The CDR3 coding sequence is TGTGCCAGCAGCTTCGGACAGGGCGACGAGCAGTACTTC.

The chain uses TRBV7-2 and TRBJ2-3; 7 bases map to TRBD2. Trimming took 5 bases from V and 2 from J; bases not matched to a gene: 10. From germline, CDR1 is SGHTA and CDR2 FQGNSA. This CDR3 contains 16 residues. CDR3 region: CASSPRKSGITDTQYF. DNA of the CDR3: TGTGCCAGCAGCCCCAGGAAGAGCGGGATCACAGATACGCAGTATTTT.

This rearrangement joins TRBV1 to TRBJ1-5. TRBV1 constitutes a pseudogene. The CDR3 is 16 residues long. The CDR3 reads CTSSQGLRASNQPQHF. The CDR3, as DNA: TGCACCAGCAGCCAAGGTCTGCGGGCAAGCAATCAGCCCCAGCATTTT.

The chain employs TRBV7-2 and TRBJ2-3; D is perhaps TRBD1 (6 bases). The CDR3 consists of 15 residues. Deletions cut 4 bases from V and 0 bases from J, with 11 bases between. Per the germline V gene, CDR1 is SGHTA and CDR2 is FQGNSA. The CDR3 spells CASSSLGQSTDTQYF. In DNA form, the CDR3 reads TGTGCCAGCAGCTCGCTCGGACAGAGCACAGATACGCAGTATTTT.

This clone was detected once. The genes are TRBV6-1 and TRBJ2-1; no clear D gene. The length of the CDR3 is 12 residues. The germline V gene encodes CDR1 MNHNS and CDR2 SASEGT. Trimming removed 6 bases at V and 5 bases at J, with 8 bases between. CDR3 DNA: TGTGCCAGCAGAGTCCATAACAATGAGCAGTTCTTC. It specifies CASRVHNNEQFF.

The chain employs TRBV28 and TRBJ1-4, with D uncertain. The germline V and J ends were trimmed by 3 bases and 0 bases, with 11 bases remaining between them. CDR3 size: 16 residues. Germline lookup yields CDR1 MDHEN and CDR2 SYDVKM. CDR3 DNA sequence: TGTGCCAGCAGTTTGAGGAGAGTTTCAACTAATGAAAAACTGTTTTTT. Amino acid sequence: CASSLRRVSTNEKLFF.

This sequence joins TRBV4-1 and TRBJ1-3; TRBD1 matches 7 bases. CDR3 length: 21 amino acids. The V gene's germline CDR1 is MGHRA and CDR2 YSYEKL. The V gene end was trimmed by 2 bases and the J gene end by 1 base; junction bases not matched to a gene: 20. The CDR3 DNA follows: TGCGCCAGCAGCCAACCCTCCCTCCGGGACAGCAGTCCAGTTTCTGGAAACACCATATATTTT. Amino acid sequence: CASSQPSLRDSSPVSGNTIYF.

CDR3 amino acids: CASSLGTSSYNEQFF. The CDR3 nucleotides read TGTGCCAGCAGCTTAGGGACTTCCTCCTACAATGAGCAGTTCTTC. The V call is TRBV7-3, the J call TRBJ2-1; D might be TRBD2 (6 bases). Germline CDR1 SGHTA, CDR2 FQGTGA. V was cut by 2 bases and J by 0 bases, with 8 bases left in between. CDR3 size: 15 residues.

The count of this clone is one. The chain employs TRBV9 and TRBJ2-1; TRBD2 matches at 10 bases. In germline, CDR1 is SGDLS, CDR2 YYNGEE. The ends lost 3 bases at V and 8 bases at J; junction bases unmatched: 11. This CDR3 region has 16 residues. CDR3: CASSGGAGGPWDEQFF. The CDR3 DNA follows: TGTGCCAGCAGCGGAGGAGCGGGAGGGCCTTGGGATGAGCAGTTCTTC.

This clone was recorded a few times. This chain connects TRBV7-9 to TRBJ1-1; D might be TRBD1 (5 bases). The CDR3 sequence is 15 residues long. Trimming removed 6 bases from V and 0 bases from J, with 14 bases in between. Germline assignment: CDR1 SEHNR and CDR2 FQNEAQ (reference sequence). In nucleotides, the CDR3 is TGTGCCAGCAGAGAGAATAAGGGGATGAACACTGAAGCTTTCTTT. Translated, it gives CASRENKGMNTEAFF.

The V and J genes are TRBV2 and TRBJ2-5, with a weak D call TRBD1 (7 bases). Trimming removed 4 bases from V and 3 bases from J, with 12 bases in between. The CDR3 is 14 residues long. The germline gives CDR1 SNHLY, CDR2 FYNNEI. CDR3 nucleotide sequence: TGTGCCAGCAGTGTGACCAGGGGGGAAGAGACCCAGTACTTC. Protein product: CASSVTRGEETQYF.

The chain combines TRBV2 with TRBJ1-1; 8 nucleotides agree with TRBD1. CDR3 size: 18 residues. Germline-derived CDR1 and CDR2 are SNHLY and FYNNEI. Trimming removed 6 bases from V and 1 base from J; junction bases left unmatched: 16. The CDR3 coding sequence is TGTGCCAGCAGCAGGGGGGGAGGACAGGGAAACAAGAACACTGAAGCTTTCTTT. Protein product: CASSRGGGQGNKNTEAFF.

As regards this clone: The junction departs from germline at one end; a sequencing error may be responsible. This chain uses TRBV28 with TRBJ1-5; D remains unclear. Germline V lookup: CDR1 MDHEN, CDR2 SYDVKM. This CDR3 is built from 16 residues. The CDR3 sequence: CASSLTSTCSNQPQHF. The DNA of the CDR3 is TGTGCTAGCAGTTTGACGAGCACATGTAGCAATCAGCCCCAGCATTTT.

The V call is TRBV4-1, the J call TRBJ2-7; a weak D match, TRBD2 (6 bases). The CDR3 is 17 amino acids. V lost 4 bases to trimming and J lost 0 bases, with 19 bases between them. In germline, CDR1 is MGHRA, CDR2 YSYEKL. The CDR3 spells CASSLYSGTSSSYEQYF. As DNA, the CDR3 is TGCGCCAGCAGCCTTTACTCCGGGACTTCAAGCTCCTACGAGCAGTACTTC.

The chain couples TRBV20-1 to TRBJ2-7; D unclear. Germline V CDR1 and CDR2: DFQATT, SNEGSKA (reference sequence). The CDR3 extends over 11 amino acids. V lost 6 bases and J 5 bases, leaving 11 bases between the germline ends. CDR3 sequence: CSAELGDEQYF. As DNA, the CDR3 is TGCAGTGCCGAGTTGGGCGACGAGCAGTACTTC.

For this clone: This CDR3 is also generated by other DNA sequences in the sample. J is TRBJ2-7 and V is TRBV18, with unresolved D. The CDR3 covers 13 residues. The germline CDR1 and CDR2 sequences are KGHSH and LQKENI. V lost 0 bases and J lost 1, with 4 bases in between. CDR3 loop: CASSPPSSYEQYF. The DNA of the CDR3 is TGTGCCAGCTCACCACCTAGTTCCTACGAGCAGTACTTC.

The chain combines TRBV7-2 with TRBJ1-2, with D perhaps matching TRBD1 (5 bases). Germline-derived CDR1 and CDR2 are SGHTA and FQGNSA. This CDR3 is 13 amino acids long. The V end was cut by 1 base, the J end by 5 bases, with 8 bases between. The CDR3 loop is CASSLGRAYGYTF. For the CDR3, the DNA is TGTGCCAGCAGCTTAGGCAGGGCTTATGGCTACACCTTC. Filled out from reference TRBV7-2 and TRBJ1-2, the complete variable domain reads GAGVSQSPSNKVTEKGKDVELRCDPISGHTALYWYRQSLGQGLEFLIYFQGNSAPDKSGLPSDRFSAERTGGSVSTLTIQRTQQEDSAVYLCASSLGRAYGYTFGSGTRLTVV.